Listed below are T cell receptor beta chains from one sample, sequenced in a study of beta chain features in type 1 diabetes. The repertoire was sequenced with immunoSEQ multiplex PCR; TCRdb's copy has only in-frame clones and lacks some. The sample lists some 250,000 clones, 11% to 15% occurring once. Sequencing was carried out using naive CD4+ T cells from blood. The receptors were gathered from a man aged 30 to 45 with type 1 diabetes. Each CDR3 is given without its conserved first and last residue. Each record gives: D gene, V gene, CDR3 protein. A D gene is named only where the DNA matches it firmly.

d_gene: TRBD1
v_gene: TRBV7-2
CDR3aa: ASSLVSGTGYEQY

d_gene: .
v_gene: TRBV9
CDR3aa: ASSALGGQTYDEQF

d_gene: TRBD2
v_gene: TRBV29-1
CDR3aa: SARLAGGYNEQF

d_gene: .
v_gene: TRBV19
CDR3aa: ASSIDPSQPQH

d_gene: TRBD1
v_gene: TRBV9
CDR3aa: ASSAPGQGAFAF

d_gene: .
v_gene: TRBV5-4
CDR3aa: ASSQGQSQETQY

d_gene: .
v_gene: TRBV2
CDR3aa: ASSLEIHEQF

d_gene: .
v_gene: TRBV20-1
CDR3aa: SAQADTEAF

d_gene: .
v_gene: TRBV4-1
CDR3aa: ASSQVGGAEAF

d_gene: .
v_gene: TRBV5-1
CDR3aa: ASRANTEAF

d_gene: .
v_gene: TRBV6-5
CDR3aa: ASSYGGLSNEQF

d_gene: TRBD2
v_gene: TRBV29-1
CDR3aa: SANRGTSGRGNEQF

d_gene: TRBD1
v_gene: TRBV11-3
CDR3aa: ASSATGVRSYEQY

d_gene: TRBD1
v_gene: TRBV18
CDR3aa: ASSPQGTGDYEQY

d_gene: .
v_gene: TRBV5-4
CDR3aa: ASSLGQFQAKNIQY

d_gene: .
v_gene: TRBV6-5
CDR3aa: ASSTRGVVSPLH

d_gene: TRBD2
v_gene: TRBV25-1
CDR3aa: ASSESRPGGGRANEQF